The 9 T cell receptor beta chains in this list originate from one sample, sequenced in a study of T-cell memory formation after mild COVID-19. TCRdb reanalysed the 5' RACE reads using MiXCR and keeps one entry per CDR3 protein. The repertoire holds 400,000 to 500,000 distinct CDR3 sequences, roughly 18% seen once, with 20% to 25% in the top ten. Specimen: PBMCs or a T cell subset sorted from them (not recorded which). These receptors all come from a young man who had mild COVID-19 (a few samples of this study predate the infection). Cell type and time point are not known.

This clonotype has more than one count but fewer than ten. This chain links TRBV5-1 with TRBJ1-2, with D tentatively TRBD1 (5 bases). V was clipped by 0 bases and J by 11 bases, with 11 bases between them. The CDR3 spans 12 residues. Germline-derived CDR1 and CDR2 are SGHRS and YFSETQ. The CDR3, as DNA: TGCGCCAGCAGCTTGGCCGGGGGGGAATACACCTTC. This translates into CASSLAGGEYTF.

This clonotype was seen more than once but under ten times. CDR3 residues: CASRPYRGQSDTQYF. The CDR3 coding sequence is TGCGCCAGCAGGCCATACAGGGGGCAGTCAGATACGCAGTATTTT. This sequence joins TRBV10-2 and TRBJ2-3, with 9 bases lining up with TRBD1. The CDR3 covers 15 residues. The V segment lost 6 bases and the J segment 4 bases; nucleotides outside the gene matches: 8. CDR1 is WSHSY and CDR2 is SAAADI in the germline V gene.

This chain joins TRBV12-3 or TRBV12-4 and TRBJ2-1, with 13 bases identical to TRBD2. CDR3 size: 15 residues. V lost 4 bases to trimming and J lost 6 bases; unmatched junction nucleotides: 3. The CDR3 sequence: CASSYRLAGGNEQFF. CDR3 in DNA: TGTGCCAGCAGTTATCGACTAGCGGGGGGCAATGAGCAGTTCTTC.

J is TRBJ1-1 and V is TRBV28, with no clear D. V was pared by 5 bases and J by 0 bases, with 13 bases between. CDR3 size: 15 residues. Germline CDR1 reads MDHEN; CDR2 reads SYDVKM. The DNA for the CDR3 is TGTGCCAGCAGTCCCCCGGCGGCGATGAACACTGAAGCTTTCTTT. It codes for CASSPPAAMNTEAFF.

This clonotype was seen more than once but under ten times. This chain uses TRBV20-1 with TRBJ2-1; the D is unclear. V lost 1 base to trimming and J lost 8 bases, with 3 bases between them. The CDR3 runs to 10 residues. Germline V lookup: CDR1 DFQATT, CDR2 SNEGSKA (reference sequence). The CDR3, as DNA: TGCAGTGCTAGAGCGGATGAGCAGTTCTTC. It encodes CSARADEQFF.

This clonotype was seen a few times. The chain is built from TRBV7-9 and TRBJ2-7; D is possibly TRBD1 or TRBD2 (5 bases each). Deletions cut 5 bases from V and 3 bases from J, with 20 bases between. Looked up from germline, CDR1 is SEHNR and CDR2 is FQNEAQ (reference sequence). This CDR3 region has 16 residues. The CDR3 protein is CASSGEVDSGSYEQYF. The CDR3 region has the DNA TGTGCCAGCAGCGGAGAGGTCGACAGTGGGAGCTACGAGCAGTACTTC.

V usage is TRBV7-8 and J usage is TRBJ2-2; 8 bases are a match to TRBD2. Germline V lookup: CDR1 SGHVS, CDR2 FQNEAQ. Trimming cost V 2 bases and J 6 bases; bases outside gene matches: 8. The CDR3 covers 16 residues. CDR3 nucleotide sequence: TGTGCCAGCAGCTTAAGAACTCTGGGACTAGCCGGGGAGCTGTTTTTT. It encodes CASSLRTLGLAGELFF. The full variable domain, rest sourced from reference TRBV7-8 and TRBJ2-2, is GAGVSQSPRYKVAKRGQDVALRCDPISGHVSLFWYQQALGQGPEFLTYFQNEAQLDKSGLPSDRFFAERPEGSVSTLKIQRTQQEDSAVYLCASSLRTLGLAGELFFGEGSRLTVL.

This clonotype showed up just a few times. The chain couples TRBV9 to TRBJ2-5, with D tentatively TRBD1 or TRBD2 (5 bases each). With 0 bases removed from V and 0 bases from J, the gap between germline ends came to 9 bases. The CDR3 is 15 amino acids. The germline V gene has CDR1 SGDLS and CDR2 YYNGEE. The CDR3 DNA sequence: TGTGCCAGCAGCGTAGGGGGGAGACACCAAGAGACCCAGTACTTC. Translation: CASSVGGRHQETQYF.

Comments on this clonotype: One end of the junction varies from germline; a read error may be responsible. The chain is built from TRBV6-2 or TRBV6-3 and TRBJ1-1; no clear D. Per the germline V gene, CDR1 is MNHEY and CDR2 is SVGEGT. The CDR3 is 13 amino acids. CDR3 protein: CAISYSGNTEAFF. CDR3 nucleotides: TGTGCCATCAGTTACTCTGGGAACACTGAAGCTTTCTTT.